Listed here is a single TCR beta chain. Its antigen is still unknown. The record has no base qualities; no much larger clone is one base away. The data were taken from a study of PD-1 blockade in classical Hodgkin lymphoma (TCRdb year 2020). Describing the broader study: Nivolumab dosing was 3 mg/kg intravenously every 2 weeks, continuing until either disease progression or unacceptable toxicity. The study used CyTOF and TCR beta sequencing to define a peripheral blood immune signature of response to PD-1 blockade in classical Hodgkin lymphoma.

The Qiagen DNeasy kit was used to extract genomic DNA from unsorted PBMCs and from the negatively selected CD4+ and CD8+ fractions. TCR beta CDR3 regions were subjected to amplification by immunoSEQ multiplex PCR with primers that anneal to V and J segments. Amplification bias was minimized using a synthetic immune receptor repertoire, and residual bias was removed computationally after sequencing. The authors' analysis ran thus. Repertoire diversity was quantified as the Shannon entropy index using custom Python scripts. Unsorted, CD4+ and CD8+ repertoires were examined separately, except in combined analyses, for which CD4+ and CD8+ sequences were merged in silico. A clone counted as expanded when the clone's frequency after treatment rose at least 2-fold relative to C1D1, and clones undetected at baseline were given a pseudocount of 0.5. Clones with 0 or 1 copy at C1D1 were defined as singleton clones, while clones with 2 or more copies were defined as non-singleton clones. By matching protein sequences in sorted samples from the same patient, clones expanded in unsorted samples were annotated as CD4+, CD8+ or unknown. Diversity changes from C1D1 to C4D1 were tested in paired samples using Wilcoxon tests. Sourced from immuneACCESS, this table was stored by TCRdb with only in-frame sequences that have V and J called. A share of the clones is absent; for the studies checked, an unresolved V gene accounts for under half, and the remainder has no known explanation. V, J and clone size are taken as reported in that table, and D and trimming were inferred from the DNA itself. The sample contains tens of thousands of clones, around nine tenths of them found a single time. Around 2.7% of the sample goes to the ten largest clones.

On the study overall, not on this receptor specifically: Among trial patients, those achieving complete response had baseline diversity similar to that of newly diagnosed patients, while diversity was significantly lower in partial responders and progressors. CD4+ but not CD8+ TCR diversity rose significantly by C4D1 (p=0.0027 vs p=0.16), most apparent in complete responders (p=0.02). The study covered only a single clinical trial cohort, and the causes of the repertoire differences, possibly disease activity or prior therapy, were still not defined. Baseline TCR diversity was reported to be lower in newly diagnosed patients than in healthy donors and to be lower still in relapsed/refractory patients. Lower diversity was observed in patients in whom nivolumab was started less than 1 year after ASCT, and these patients were excluded from later analyses so that confounding by immune reconstitution would be avoided.

Per the publication, the time point label means: cycle 4 day 1 (C4D1), after more than five weeks of nivolumab. Every trial patient had relapsed after autologous stem cell transplantation, and cohorts A, B and C differed in prior brentuximab vedotin exposure. The trial cohort was composed of about 58 patients with relapsed/refractory classical Hodgkin lymphoma, for whom complete response, partial response or progressive disease was recorded as best overall response. In the multi-cohort phase II CheckMate 205 trial, trial patients received single-agent nivolumab. An independent review committee assessed best overall response by applying the 2007 International Working Group response criteria. Trial PBMCs were collected immediately before nivolumab initiation (C1D1) and during therapy at cycle 2 day 1 and cycle 4 day 1. After peripheral blood was drawn into 8 mL Vacutainer Cell Preparation Tubes, PBMCs were isolated by centrifugation and then cryopreserved.

The TCR originated in a human donor with classical Hodgkin lymphoma. The sample consisted of peripheral blood mononuclear cells (PBMCs), taken before the fourth cycle of nivolumab.

The CDR3: CASSFEDRYTEAFF. The DNA sequence is as follows: TGTGCCAGCAGCTTCGAGGACAGATACACTGAAGCTTTCTTT. Recombination connected TRBV4-2 to TRBJ1-1; the D gene is perhaps TRBD1, from 6 matching bases. CDR1 LGHNA and CDR2 YNFKEQ were looked up in the germline V gene. The CDR3 contains 14 residues, cysteine and phenylalanine counted. Kept here is only the CDR3 DNA, which spans 42 bases and is read in frame from base 1. V is reduced by 5 bases and J by 3 bases, leaving a spacing of 13 bases between them.